Shown below are 30 T cell receptor beta chains from a single sample sequenced in a study of T cells in Graves' hyperthyroidism and ophthalmopathy. Amplification of TCR beta CDR3 regions used RNA as the template. The HTBI set primed first-round TCR CDR3 RT-PCR. MiXCR, run by TCRdb on the multiplex PCR reads, gives a single entry per CDR3 protein. Of about 420,000 distinct CDR3 sequences in the sample, roughly 13% were seen once. Source material: blood. These receptors were obtained from a woman aged 18-29 years with Graves' hyperthyroidism.

This clonotype was counted between two and nine times. The chain uses TRBV7-2 and TRBJ2-3; TRBD2 might be the D (6 bases). The V gene lost 7 bases and the J gene lost 0 bases, with 20 bases spanning the gap. The germline gives CDR1 SGHTA, CDR2 FQGNSA. The CDR3 covers 17 residues. CDR3 region: CASNIAGGHPSTDTQYF. CDR3 coding DNA: TGTGCCAGCAATATAGCCGGAGGGCACCCAAGCACAGATACGCAGTATTTT.

Ten or more counts support this clonotype. V gene TRBV6-5 combines with J gene TRBJ1-6; D ambiguous. Trimming removed 0 bases from V and 10 bases from J, with 13 bases in between. This CDR3 comprises 15 residues. Germline CDR1 MNHEY, CDR2 SVGAGI. CDR3 amino acids: CASSYSVLLGSPLHF. Here the CDR3 DNA reads TGTGCCAGCAGTTACTCGGTATTATTAGGATCACCCCTCCACTTT.

The chain links TRBV28 to TRBJ1-1; D gene uncertain. This CDR3 has 12 amino acids. CDR1 and CDR2 from the germline V gene are MDHEN and SYDVKM. V was cut by 8 bases and J by 1 base, with 8 bases left in between. The CDR3 nucleotides are TGTGCCAGCGTAACATCGAACACTGAAGCTTTCTTT. It yields the protein CASVTSNTEAFF.

This clonotype was recorded many times. The genes are TRBV28 and TRBJ2-7, with D possibly called TRBD1 or TRBD2 (6 bases each). Germline V CDR1 and CDR2: MDHEN, SYDVKM. CDR3 length: 14 amino acids. Between the trimmed V and J ends, which lost 7 bases and 6 bases, there was a span of 19 bases. In DNA, the CDR3 is TGTGCCAGCATCCCCGGGGGCAGGGCTTTCGAGCAGTACTTC. It encodes CASIPGGRAFEQYF.

The chain recombines TRBV6-2 or TRBV6-3 with TRBJ2-2; D is uncertain. Trimming pared 10 bases from V and 1 base from J, leaving 7 bases between. The CDR3 sequence is 12 residues long. Germline V lookup: CDR1 MNHEY, CDR2 SVGEGT. The CDR3 reads CATPLNTGELFF. In DNA, the CDR3 is TGTGCCACCCCCCTGAACACCGGGGAGCTGTTTTTT.

This clonotype was detected many times. This chain connects TRBV7-2 to TRBJ2-3, with a tentative D call TRBD2 (6 bases). The CDR3 sequence is 14 residues long. Germline values: CDR1 SGHTA, CDR2 FQGNSA. With 5 bases removed from V and 4 bases from J, the gap between germline ends came to 13 bases. CDR3 sequence (DNA): TGTGCCAGCAGCATTACTAGCATCGCAGATACGCAGTATTTT. Its translation: CASSITSIADTQYF.

This clonotype appeared many times. This CDR3 reads CASSANGQGFTGELFF. DNA for the CDR3: TGTGCCAGCAGTGCGAACGGGCAAGGGTTCACCGGGGAGCTGTTTTTT. The V gene is TRBV28, the J gene TRBJ2-2; D remains ambiguous. There are 16 residues in the CDR3. Germline lookup yields CDR1 MDHEN and CDR2 SYDVKM. V lost 5 bases to trimming and J lost 4 bases, with 17 bases between them.

This clonotype has only a few counts. V gene TRBV3-1 combines with J gene TRBJ1-5, with D uncertain. Trimming shortened V by 1 base and J by 4 bases, and 17 bases separated the two germline ends. The germline V gene encodes CDR1 LGHDT and CDR2 YNNKEL (reference sequence). There are 17 residues in the CDR3. CDR3 sequence reads: CASSQVIQEKLNQPQHF. In DNA form, the CDR3 reads TGTGCCAGCAGCCAAGTTATCCAAGAAAAGCTGAATCAGCCCCAGCATTTT.

This clonotype appeared many times. The rearrangement uses TRBV10-3 and TRBJ2-7, with a weak D call TRBD1 (6 bases). Between the trimmed V and J ends, which lost 4 bases and 4 bases, there was a span of 17 bases. Germline CDR1 ENHRY, CDR2 SYGVKD. The length of the CDR3 is 15 residues. CDR3 DNA: TGTGCCATCAGTGGCTTAACCGGGACAAGATACGAGCAGTACTTC. It yields the protein CAISGLTGTRYEQYF.

Ten or more counts support this clonotype. V gene TRBV10-2 combines with J gene TRBJ2-3, with TRBD2 identical over 9 bases. This CDR3 is 17 amino acids long. The germline V gene has CDR1 WSHSY and CDR2 SAAADI. Trimming cost V 0 bases and J 4 bases; bases outside gene matches: 8. The CDR3 nucleotides are TGCGCCAGCAGTGAGTCGGCTTTAGCGGGAGTACCAGATACGCAGTATTTT. This gives the protein CASSESALAGVPDTQYF.

This clonotype was recorded many times. This chain links TRBV7-2 with TRBJ2-5; 7 nucleotides line up with TRBD2. The CDR3 has 14 amino acids. CDR1 is SGHTA and CDR2 is FQGNSA in the germline V gene. V trimming: 5 bases; J trimming: 4 bases; junction bases outside the gene matches: 7. In DNA, the CDR3 is TGTGCCAGCAGCCCCTTGAGGGAGGGAGAGACCCAGTACTTC. The encoded protein is CASSPLREGETQYF. The full variable domain, its missing parts supplied by reference TRBV7-2 and TRBJ2-5, is GAGVSQSPSNKVTEKGKDVELRCDPISGHTALYWYRQSLGQGLEFLIYFQGNSAPDKSGLPSDRFSAERTGGSVSTLTIQRTQQEDSAVYLCASSPLREGETQYFGPGTRLLVL.

This clonotype was observed at least ten times. The chain is built from TRBV12-3 or TRBV12-4 and TRBJ1-6; TRBD1 aligns across 11 bases. Losses at the gene ends were 6 bases for V and 6 bases for J; bases not matched to a gene: 13. CDR3 length equals 18 residues. The CDR3 coding sequence is TGTGCCAGCAGCCGCAGGACAGGGGGCATTGCCCCTAATTCACCCCTCCACTTT. It specifies CASSRRTGGIAPNSPLHF.

This clonotype was seen repeatedly, ten times or more. The rearrangement joins TRBV11-2 to TRBJ2-7; 7 bases line up with TRBD2. The V segment lost 0 bases and the J segment 2 bases; nucleotides outside the gene matches: 4. The CDR3 has 15 residues. Germline CDR1 is SGHAT and CDR2 is FQNNGV. CDR3 amino acids: CASSLEVGGTYEQYF. DNA of the CDR3: TGTGCCAGCAGCTTAGAGGTGGGAGGGACCTACGAGCAGTACTTC.

The chain combines TRBV2 with TRBJ2-7; D perhaps matches TRBD1 (5 bases). Germline V lookup: CDR1 SNHLY, CDR2 FYNNEI. The CDR3 is made up of 13 amino acids. Trimming cost V 3 bases and J 2 bases, with 8 bases left between them. CDR3 in amino acids: CASSDRATYEQYF. In DNA, the CDR3 is TGTGCCAGCAGTGACAGGGCCACCTACGAGCAGTACTTC.

V and J are TRBV11-1 and TRBJ1-1, with TRBD1 matching 10 bases. J gave up 6 bases and V 4 bases, and 8 bases lay outside the gene matches. The CDR3 contains 15 residues. CDR1 is SGHAT and CDR2 is FQDESV in the germline V gene (reference sequence). The CDR3 is CASSSAGTGAPEAFF. The CDR3 DNA reads TGTGCCAGCAGCTCAGCCGGGACAGGGGCGCCTGAAGCTTTCTTT.

The chain carries TRBV5-4 and TRBJ2-3; 7 positions agree with TRBD2. Germline CDR1 reads SGHNT; CDR2 reads YYREEE (reference sequence). V was clipped by 4 bases and J by 4 bases; unmatched bases: 12. This CDR3 is 16 amino acids long. The CDR3, as DNA: TGTGCCAGCAGCGAGCTGGTGTGGGGGGGAGCAGATACGCAGTATTTT. Protein product: CASSELVWGGADTQYF.

This clonotype appeared many times. The chain employs TRBV7-9 and TRBJ2-7; tentatively, D is TRBD1 (6 bases). V was cut by 4 bases and J by 2 bases, with 21 bases left in between. Germline lookup yields CDR1 SEHNR and CDR2 FQNEAQ (reference sequence). The CDR3 extends over 17 amino acids. In DNA form, the CDR3 reads TGTGCCAGCAGCTCTCTTATCTCCGGGACAACTCCCTACGAGCAGTACTTC. This codes for CASSSLISGTTPYEQYF. The full variable domain, completed using reference TRBV7-9 and TRBJ2-7, is DTGVSQNPRHKITKRGQNVTFRCDPISEHNRLYWYRQTLGQGPEFLTYFQNEAQLEKSRLLSDRFSAERPKGSFSTLEIQRTEQGDSAMYLCASSSLISGTTPYEQYFGPGTRLTVT.

This clonotype was seen ten or more times. This chain uses TRBV28 with TRBJ2-5; 9 bases fit TRBD1. The CDR3 has 14 residues. The V gene's germline CDR1 is MDHEN and CDR2 SYDVKM. V shed 3 bases, J shed 3 bases, and the junction held 2 bases outside the gene matches. The CDR3 region has the DNA TGTGCCAGCAGTTTGAGGGACAGGGAAGAGACCCAGTACTTC. As protein: CASSLRDREETQYF. Based on the CDR3 plus reference TRBV28 and TRBJ2-5, the full variable domain is DVKVTQSSRYLVKRTGEKVFLECVQDMDHENMFWYRQDPGLGLRLIYFSYDVKMKEKGDIPEGYSVSREKKERFSLILESASTNQTSMYLCASSLRDREETQYFGPGTRLLVL.

This clonotype was picked up many times. The rearrangement uses TRBV28 and TRBJ2-7; D perhaps matches TRBD1 (6 bases). Per germline, CDR1 MDHEN and CDR2 SYDVKM. With 5 bases removed from V and 1 base from J, the gap between germline ends came to 18 bases. The CDR3 runs to 16 residues. The CDR3 sequence: CASSTLDRPGSYEQYF. As DNA, the CDR3 is TGTGCCAGCAGTACCCTGGACAGACCGGGATCCTACGAGCAGTACTTC.

This clonotype occurred many times. The chain employs TRBV27 and TRBJ2-7; no definite D call. Germline CDR1 is MNHEY and CDR2 is SMNVEV (reference sequence). V lost 6 bases to trimming and J lost 0 bases, with 9 bases between them. The CDR3 runs to 13 residues. CDR3 in amino acids: CASSYSSSYEQYF. The DNA of the CDR3 is TGTGCCAGCAGCTACTCCAGCTCCTACGAGCAGTACTTC.

In regard to this clonotype: A much larger clone lies one base from this, so it may be a read error. The chain couples TRBV6-1 to TRBJ2-5; D unresolved. Germline V lookup: CDR1 MNHNS, CDR2 SASEGT. There are 14 residues in the CDR3. CDR3 region: CVSHSRWSRETQYF. The CDR3 region has the DNA TGTGTCAGCCACTCGCGCTGGTCCAGGGAGACCCAGTACTTC.

This clonotype has just a few counts. In nucleotides, the CDR3 is TGTGCCAGCAGCTTGGATGGCAGGGTCTGGAACACTGAAGCTTTCTTT. Amino acids: CASSLDGRVWNTEAFF. The chain recombines TRBV5-8 with TRBJ1-1, with D perhaps TRBD1 (5 bases). CDR1 and CDR2 from the germline V gene are SGHTS and YDEGEE. This CDR3 has 16 residues. Trimming stripped 0 bases from V and 1 base from J, with 13 bases between.

The sample holds many counts of this clonotype. The chain joins TRBV2 to TRBJ2-3, with D unclear. Germline CDR1 is SNHLY and CDR2 is FYNNEI. V was trimmed by 6 bases and J by 4 bases, leaving 8 bases between them. This CDR3 region has 12 residues. In nucleotides, the CDR3 is TGTGCCAGCAGAATCCTATCAGATACGCAGTATTTT. Its protein product is CASRILSDTQYF.

The V and J genes are TRBV11-2 and TRBJ2-3; 7 nucleotides agree with TRBD2. This CDR3 is built from 14 residues. Looked up from germline, CDR1 is SGHAT and CDR2 is FQNNGV. The junction had 5 bases not matched to a gene; V was cut back by 3 bases and J by 5 bases. DNA of the CDR3: TGTGCCAGCAGCTTGCGGGAGTTTAGAGATACGCAGTATTTT. This codes for CASSLREFRDTQYF.

This clonotype came up many times. The V call is TRBV28, the J call TRBJ2-5; 11 bases agree with TRBD2. J lost 2 bases, V lost 1 base, and 9 bases had no gene match. Germline CDR1 and CDR2: MDHEN and SYDVKM. The CDR3 extends over 18 amino acids. The CDR3 reads CASSLLPSGLAEQETQYF. The CDR3 DNA reads as TGTGCCAGCAGTTTATTACCCTCGGGACTAGCGGAACAAGAGACCCAGTACTTC.

This clonotype was picked up many times. CDR3 coding DNA: TGTGCCAGCAGTTTATCGGGACTTAGCGGGGGGAGAATCTACGAGCAGTACTTC. This sequence encodes CASSLSGLSGGRIYEQYF. The rearrangement uses TRBV27 and TRBJ2-7; TRBD2 aligns across 10 bases. The CDR3 totals 18 residues. CDR1 is MNHEY, CDR2 SMNVEV, per germline (reference sequence). The V gene end was trimmed by 0 bases and the J gene end by 3 bases; junction bases not matched to a gene: 11.

Many counts were recorded for this clonotype. This sequence joins TRBV20-1 and TRBJ2-7; D unresolved. CDR3 size: 11 residues. The V end lost 1 base, the J end lost 4 bases, and 5 bases lay between the germline ends. The germline V gene encodes CDR1 DFQATT and CDR2 SNEGSKA (reference sequence). This CDR3 reads CSARGPYEQYF. As DNA, the CDR3 is TGCAGTGCTAGAGGACCGTACGAGCAGTACTTC.

Of note for this clonotype: At one boundary the junction diverges from the germline segment, which might be a read error. Here the CDR3 reads CASNRGGPVETQCF. The CDR3 nucleotides read TGTGCCAGCAATCGGGGAGGGCCAGTGGAGACCCAGTGCTTC. The rearrangement uses TRBV9 and TRBJ2-5; 7 nucleotides line up with TRBD2. The length of the CDR3 is 14 residues. Germline V lookup: CDR1 SGDLS, CDR2 YYNGEE.

This clonotype was seen at least ten times. The gene calls are TRBV28 and TRBJ2-5; 10 bases are shared with TRBD2. CDR3 size: 14 residues. Germline V gene data show CDR1 as MDHEN and CDR2 as SYDVKM. With V trimmed by 7 bases and J by 5 bases, 7 bases remained unmatched. This CDR3 is CASTPLAGVETQYF. In DNA form, the CDR3 reads TGTGCCAGCACCCCCCTAGCGGGAGTGGAGACCCAGTACTTC.

This clonotype was seen a few times. The DNA of the CDR3 is TGTGCCAGCAGAGACTCCGGGACAGGGTTCTATGGCTACACCTTC. It codes for CASRDSGTGFYGYTF. V gene TRBV6-5 combines with J gene TRBJ1-2, with TRBD1 identical over 9 bases. CDR1 MNHEY and CDR2 SVGAGI come from the germline V gene. The CDR3 length is 15 residues. Losses at the gene ends were 6 bases for V and 4 bases for J; bases not matched to a gene: 9.